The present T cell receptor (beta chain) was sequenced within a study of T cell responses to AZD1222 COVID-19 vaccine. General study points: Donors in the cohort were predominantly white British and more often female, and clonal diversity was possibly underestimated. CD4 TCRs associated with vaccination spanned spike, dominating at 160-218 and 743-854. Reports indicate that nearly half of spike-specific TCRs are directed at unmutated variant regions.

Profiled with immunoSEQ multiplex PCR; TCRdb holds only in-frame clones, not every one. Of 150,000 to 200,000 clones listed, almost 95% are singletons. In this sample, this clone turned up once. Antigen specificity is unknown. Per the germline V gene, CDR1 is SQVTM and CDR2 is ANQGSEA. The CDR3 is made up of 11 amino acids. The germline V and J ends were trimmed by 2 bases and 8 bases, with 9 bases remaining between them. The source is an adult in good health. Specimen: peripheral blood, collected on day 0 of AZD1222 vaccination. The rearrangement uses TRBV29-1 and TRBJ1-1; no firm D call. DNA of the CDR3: TGCAGCGTTGAAATGGCAGTCGAAGCTTTCTTT. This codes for CSVEMAVEAFF. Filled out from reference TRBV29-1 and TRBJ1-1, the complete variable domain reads SAVISQKPSRDICQRGTSLTIQCQVDSQVTMMFWYRQQPGQSLTLIATANQGSEATYESGFVIDKFPISRPNLTFSTLTVSNMSPEDSSIYLCSVEMAVEAFFGQGTRLTVV.